This T cell receptor (beta chain) was sequenced for a study of blood T cell repertoires in COVID-19. The table came from immunoSEQ multiplex PCR; TCRdb's copy has only in-frame clones and leaves some out. The top ten hold approximately 4% of the sample, which has about 170,000 clones, around 82% seen once. This CDR3 spans 13 amino acids. The trim removed 1 base at V and 5 bases at J, leaving 3 bases unmatched. Germline CDR1 reads SQVTM; CDR2 reads ANQGSEA. The receptor was isolated from a woman in her fifties or sixties in a cohort exposed to, infected with or recovered from COVID-19 (not recorded which). The sequencing sample was made of PBMCs or T cells enriched from blood (not recorded which). The V and J genes are TRBV29-1 and TRBJ2-5; TRBD2 aligns across 8 bases. CDR3 sequence (DNA): TGCAGCGTTGAAGTGGGGACTAGGGAGACCCAGTACTTC. It yields the protein CSVEVGTRETQYF. Looking up the rest from reference TRBV29-1 and TRBJ2-5 gives the full variable domain: SAVISQKPSRDICQRGTSLTIQCQVDSQVTMMFWYRQQPGQSLTLIATANQGSEATYESGFVIDKFPISRPNLTFSTLTVSNMSPEDSSIYLCSVEVGTRETQYFGPGTRLLVL.